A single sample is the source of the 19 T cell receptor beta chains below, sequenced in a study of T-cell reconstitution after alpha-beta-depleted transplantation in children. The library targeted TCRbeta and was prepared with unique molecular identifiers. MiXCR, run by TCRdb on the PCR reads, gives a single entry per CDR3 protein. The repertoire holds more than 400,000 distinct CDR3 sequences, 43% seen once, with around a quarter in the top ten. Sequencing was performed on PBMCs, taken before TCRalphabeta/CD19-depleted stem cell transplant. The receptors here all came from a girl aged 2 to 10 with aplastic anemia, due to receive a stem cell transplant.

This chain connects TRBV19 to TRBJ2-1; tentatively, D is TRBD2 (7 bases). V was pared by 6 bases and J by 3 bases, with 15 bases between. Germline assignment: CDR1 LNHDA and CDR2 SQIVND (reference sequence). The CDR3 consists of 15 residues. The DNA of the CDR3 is TGTGCCAGTAGGATTGGGGGGGGGCACTACAATGAGCAGTTCTTC. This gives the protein CASRIGGGHYNEQFF. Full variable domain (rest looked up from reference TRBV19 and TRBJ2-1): DGGITQSPKYLFRKEGQNVTLSCEQNLNHDAMYWYRQDPGQGLRLIYYSQIVNDFQKGDIAEGYSVSREKKESFPLTVTSAQKNPTAFYLCASRIGGGHYNEQFFGPGTRLTVL.

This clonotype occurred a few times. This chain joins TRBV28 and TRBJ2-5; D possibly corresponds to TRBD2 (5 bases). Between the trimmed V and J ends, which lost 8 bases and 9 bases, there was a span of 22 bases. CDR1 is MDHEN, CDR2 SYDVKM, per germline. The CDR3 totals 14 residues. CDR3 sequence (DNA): TGTGCCAGCCTCGGAACGGGGTTCCCAGGCCCCCAGTACTTC. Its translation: CASLGTGFPGPQYF.

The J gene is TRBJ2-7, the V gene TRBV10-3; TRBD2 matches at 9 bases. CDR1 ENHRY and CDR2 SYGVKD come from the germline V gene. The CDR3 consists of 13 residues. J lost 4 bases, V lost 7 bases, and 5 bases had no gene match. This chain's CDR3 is CAITWAGGYEQYF. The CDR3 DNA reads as TGTGCCATCACGTGGGCGGGGGGGTACGAGCAGTACTTC.

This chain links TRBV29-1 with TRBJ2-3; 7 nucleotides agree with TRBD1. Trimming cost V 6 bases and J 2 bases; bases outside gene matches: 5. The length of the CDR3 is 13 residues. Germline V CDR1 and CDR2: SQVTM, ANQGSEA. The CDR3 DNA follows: TGCAGCGTCCCGGGACAGAACACAGATACGCAGTATTTT. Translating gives CSVPGQNTDTQYF.

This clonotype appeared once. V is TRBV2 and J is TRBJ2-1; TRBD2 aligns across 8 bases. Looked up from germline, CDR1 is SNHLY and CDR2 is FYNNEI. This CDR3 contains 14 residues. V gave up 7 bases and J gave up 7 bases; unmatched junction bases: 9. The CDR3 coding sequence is TGTGCCAGCAATTCGGCGGGGGGTGGAAATGAGCAGTTCTTC. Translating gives CASNSAGGGNEQFF.

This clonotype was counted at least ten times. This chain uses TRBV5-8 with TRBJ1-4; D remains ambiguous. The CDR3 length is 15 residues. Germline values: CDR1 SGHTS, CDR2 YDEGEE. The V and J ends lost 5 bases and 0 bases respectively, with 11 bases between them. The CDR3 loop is CASRYQTATNEKLFF. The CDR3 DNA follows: TGTGCCAGCAGATACCAGACGGCAACTAATGAAAAACTGTTTTTT.

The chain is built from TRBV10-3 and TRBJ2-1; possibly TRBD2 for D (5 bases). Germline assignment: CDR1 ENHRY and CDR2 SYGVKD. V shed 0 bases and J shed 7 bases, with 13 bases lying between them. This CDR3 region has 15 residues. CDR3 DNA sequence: TGTGCCATCAGTGAGTCGGGGATCGGGGTAAATGAGCAGTTCTTC. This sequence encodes CAISESGIGVNEQFF.

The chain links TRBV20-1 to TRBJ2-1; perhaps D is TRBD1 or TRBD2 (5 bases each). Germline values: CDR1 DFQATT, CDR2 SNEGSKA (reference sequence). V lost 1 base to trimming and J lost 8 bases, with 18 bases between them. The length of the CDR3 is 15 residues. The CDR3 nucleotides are TGCAGTGCTAGAGGGGGACCTGGGAACCTCGATGAGCAGTTCTTC. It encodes CSARGGPGNLDEQFF.

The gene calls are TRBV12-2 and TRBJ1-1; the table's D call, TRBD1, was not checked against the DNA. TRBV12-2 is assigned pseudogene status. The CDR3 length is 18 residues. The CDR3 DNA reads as TGTGCAAGTCGCTTATTGTCAAAGGGGCGGAGGATGAACACTGAAGCTTTCTTT. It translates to CASRLLSKGRRMNTEAFF.

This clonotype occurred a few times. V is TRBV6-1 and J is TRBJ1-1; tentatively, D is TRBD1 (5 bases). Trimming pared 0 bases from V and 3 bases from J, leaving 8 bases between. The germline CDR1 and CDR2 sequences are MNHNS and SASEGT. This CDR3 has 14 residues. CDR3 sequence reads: CASSEARGYTEAFF. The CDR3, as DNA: TGTGCCAGCAGTGAAGCAAGGGGATACACTGAAGCTTTCTTT.

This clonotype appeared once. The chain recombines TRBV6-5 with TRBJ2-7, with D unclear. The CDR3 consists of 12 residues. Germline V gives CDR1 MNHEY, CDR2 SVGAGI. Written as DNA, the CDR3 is TGTGTCACGGGCGACCTCGTCTGGGAGCAGTACTTC. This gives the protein CVTGDLVWEQYF.

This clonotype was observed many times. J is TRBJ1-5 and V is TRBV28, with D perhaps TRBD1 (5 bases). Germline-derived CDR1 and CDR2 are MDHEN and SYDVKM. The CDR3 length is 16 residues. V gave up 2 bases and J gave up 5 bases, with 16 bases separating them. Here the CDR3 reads CASSLPSDKTHQPQHF. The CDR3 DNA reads TGTGCCAGCAGTTTACCATCGGACAAGACCCATCAGCCCCAGCATTTT.

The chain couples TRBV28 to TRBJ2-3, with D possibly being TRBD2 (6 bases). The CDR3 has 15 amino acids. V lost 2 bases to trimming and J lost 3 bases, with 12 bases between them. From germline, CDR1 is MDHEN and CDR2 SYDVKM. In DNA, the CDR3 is TGTGCCAGCAGTTTAATGTCCGGGGGAACAGATACGCAGTATTTT. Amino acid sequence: CASSLMSGGTDTQYF.

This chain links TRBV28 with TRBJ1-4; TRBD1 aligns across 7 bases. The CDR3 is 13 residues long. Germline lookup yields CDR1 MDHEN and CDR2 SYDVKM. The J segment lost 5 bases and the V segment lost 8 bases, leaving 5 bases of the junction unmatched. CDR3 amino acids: CASHDRVNEKLFF. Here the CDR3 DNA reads TGTGCCAGCCATGACAGGGTGAATGAAAAACTGTTTTTT.

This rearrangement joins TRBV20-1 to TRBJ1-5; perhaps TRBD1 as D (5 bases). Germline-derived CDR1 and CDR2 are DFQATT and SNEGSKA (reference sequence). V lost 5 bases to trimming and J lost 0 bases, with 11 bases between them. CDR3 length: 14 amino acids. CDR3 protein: CSAARGNSNQPQHF. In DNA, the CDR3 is TGCAGTGCTGCCCGGGGGAATAGCAATCAGCCCCAGCATTTT.

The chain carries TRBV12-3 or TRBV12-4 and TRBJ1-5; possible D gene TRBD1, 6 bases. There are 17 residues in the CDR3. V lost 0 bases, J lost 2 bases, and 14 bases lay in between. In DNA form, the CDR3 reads TGTGCCAGCAGTTTAGCGTACTTGGACAGACGCAATCAGCCCCAGCATTTT. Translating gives CASSLAYLDRRNQPQHF.

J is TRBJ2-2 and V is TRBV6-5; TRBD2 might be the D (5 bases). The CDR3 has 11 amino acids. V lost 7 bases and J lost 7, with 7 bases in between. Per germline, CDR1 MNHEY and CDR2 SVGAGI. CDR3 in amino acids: CASKEVGELFF. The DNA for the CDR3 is TGTGCCAGCAAGGAGGTCGGGGAGCTGTTTTTT.

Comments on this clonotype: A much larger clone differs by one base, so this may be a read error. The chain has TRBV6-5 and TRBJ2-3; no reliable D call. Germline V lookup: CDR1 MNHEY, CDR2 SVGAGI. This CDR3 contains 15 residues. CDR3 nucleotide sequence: TGTGCCAGCAGTTACTCAATATCGGGCACAGATAAGCAGTATTTT. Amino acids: CASSYSISGTDKQYF.

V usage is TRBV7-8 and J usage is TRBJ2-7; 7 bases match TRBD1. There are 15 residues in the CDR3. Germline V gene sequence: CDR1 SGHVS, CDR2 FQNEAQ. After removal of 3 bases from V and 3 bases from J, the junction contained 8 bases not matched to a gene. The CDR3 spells CASSFRTGALYEQYF. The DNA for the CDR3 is TGTGCCAGCAGCTTCCGGACAGGAGCACTCTACGAGCAGTACTTC.